This T cell receptor (beta chain) was retrieved from a study of metastatic and nonmetastatic thyroid tumors. Nobody among the patients had been given any treatment before thyroid surgery. As handled by the study authors: Clinicopathological groups supplied CDR3 differences that were used to build a distant-metastasis classifier for papillary thyroid cancer. TCRdb reanalyzed the PCR reads via MiXCR. In this record, the V and J calls reflect TCRdb's handling and not the investigators' own analysis. The sample contains some 37,000 clones, about 20% of which appear only once. CDR1 and CDR2 (germline): SGHNT, YENEEA. The CDR3 contains 15 residues. V was cut by 5 bases and J by 11 bases, with 24 bases left in between.

This clonotype was obtained from a female donor with papillary thyroid cancer or a benign thyroid nodule (not recorded which). Some clones in this sample may be carry-over from other donors' samples. The genes are TRBV11-3 and TRBJ1-1; TRBD1 is a possible D gene (5 bases). Sequencing was performed on blood. This chain's CDR3 is CASSPGHERGKVAFF. CDR3 coding DNA: TGTGCCAGCAGCCCCGGACACGAACGCGGGAAAGTGGCTTTCTTT.